Below are 10 T cell receptor beta chains sequenced from a single sample in a study of T-cell reconstitution after alpha-beta-depleted transplantation in children. Unique molecular identifiers featured in how the TCRbeta library was prepared. TCRdb re-derived calls from the PCR reads in MiXCR, one entry per CDR3 protein. This sample has under 750,000 distinct CDR3 sequences, with 23% found just once. This material consisted of PBMCs, mostly from graft donor cells, taken 360 days after TCRalphabeta/CD19-depleted stem cell transplant. Receptors originate from a boy under two years old who had a stem cell transplant for acute myeloid leukemia, so the T cells may come from the graft donor.

This clonotype has more than one count but fewer than ten. V is TRBV20-1 and J is TRBJ2-3; the D gene could be TRBD1 or TRBD2 (6 bases each). Germline V gives CDR1 DFQATT, CDR2 SNEGSKA (reference sequence). Trimming cost V 1 base and J 0 bases, with 11 bases left between them. This CDR3 comprises 15 residues. The DNA of the CDR3 is TGCAGTGCTAGAGTTCTCGGGGGCAGCACAGATACGCAGTATTTT. This translates into CSARVLGGSTDTQYF.

The rearrangement joins TRBV29-1 to TRBJ1-5; 8 positions agree with TRBD1. Germline CDR1 is SQVTM and CDR2 is ANQGSEA. Unmatched junction bases numbered 3, after V lost 4 bases and J lost 7 bases. CDR3 size: 12 residues. CDR3 sequence reads: CSVGDRSQPQHF. The CDR3 DNA sequence: TGCAGCGTTGGGGACAGGTCCCAGCCCCAGCATTTT.

The V call is TRBV6-1, the J call TRBJ2-2; 8 bases match TRBD2. CDR1 and CDR2 (germline): MNHNS, SASEGT. There are 14 residues in the CDR3. V was clipped by 6 bases and J by 2 bases; unmatched bases: 2. The CDR3: CASRLAVNTGELFF. The CDR3 bases are TGTGCCAGCAGACTAGCGGTTAACACCGGGGAGCTGTTTTTT.

J is TRBJ2-7 and V is TRBV7-2; a weak D match, TRBD2 (6 bases). The CDR3 totals 15 residues. Trimming took 3 bases from V and 2 from J, leaving 14 bases between them. Germline CDR1 SGHTA, CDR2 FQGNSA. CDR3 nucleotides: TGTGCCAGCAGCTTTTTGGGGGGAGTAGCCTACGAGCAGTACTTC. Amino acids: CASSFLGGVAYEQYF.

This clonotype was counted only a few times. This rearrangement joins TRBV28 to TRBJ2-3; 12 positions agree with TRBD1. The CDR3 spans 17 residues. In germline, CDR1 is MDHEN, CDR2 SYDVKM. V shed 10 bases, J shed 0 bases, and the junction held 11 bases outside the gene matches. The DNA of the CDR3 is TGTGCCACCGAACCCGGGACAGGGGGCAGGAGCACAGATACGCAGTATTTT. Encoded protein: CATEPGTGGRSTDTQYF.

This clonotype has at least ten counts. V usage is TRBV11-2 and J usage is TRBJ2-3; 10 positions match TRBD2. V lost 1 base, J lost 0 bases, and 7 bases stayed unmatched. This CDR3 has 18 residues. Germline CDR1 is SGHAT and CDR2 is FQNNGV. CDR3: CASSLGLAGTPSTDTQYF. In DNA, the CDR3 is TGTGCCAGCAGCTTAGGACTAGCGGGCACCCCTAGCACAGATACGCAGTATTTT.

The chain recombines TRBV20-1 with TRBJ1-1; 12 bases line up with TRBD1. The CDR3 length is 16 residues. Germline V CDR1 and CDR2: DFQATT, SNEGSKA (reference sequence). With V trimmed by 5 bases and J by 6 bases, 13 bases remained unmatched. CDR3 sequence reads: CSALRGTGGKIAEAFF. DNA of the CDR3: TGCAGTGCTCTAAGGGGGACAGGGGGCAAAATAGCTGAAGCTTTCTTT.

This clonotype has ten or more counts. The chain uses TRBV6-2 or TRBV6-3 and TRBJ1-5; 7 bases agree with TRBD1. Germline V gene data show CDR1 as MNHEY and CDR2 as SVGEGT. V shed 5 bases, J shed 14 bases, and the junction held 9 bases outside the gene matches. The CDR3 extends over 12 amino acids. The CDR3, as DNA: TGTGCCAGCAGTCTTATTGGACAGGCCGAGCATTTT. Protein product: CASSLIGQAEHF.

The sample holds many counts of this clonotype. The chain uses TRBV27 and TRBJ2-1; 8 bases fit TRBD2. Per the germline V gene, CDR1 is MNHEY and CDR2 is SMNVEV (reference sequence). This CDR3 comprises 13 residues. V lost 8 bases to trimming and J lost 10 bases; unmatched junction nucleotides: 10. In DNA, the CDR3 is TGTGCCAGCTGCGACCGGGGGGGTAAGGAGCAGTTCTTC. As protein: CASCDRGGKEQFF.

The chain carries TRBV20-1 and TRBJ2-7; D is uncertain. CDR3 length: 12 amino acids. V lost 2 bases and J 1 base, leaving 6 bases between the germline ends. Germline V gene lookup returns CDR1 DFQATT and CDR2 SNEGSKA (reference sequence). CDR3 nucleotide sequence: TGCAGTGCTAGACGGCCGTCCTACGAGCAGTACGTC. Protein: CSARRPSYEQYV.